A single sample gave rise to the 12 T cell receptor beta chains below, sequenced in a study of spatial heterogeneity in lung cancer. Time point here: blood at routine non-recurrence follow-up after resection. Sequencing was performed on whole RNA extracted from tumor and nontumor lung tissue, or from frozen PBMC, and the material was left unsorted. Each CDR3 protein gets one entry after TCRdb re-called the 5' RACE reads with MiXCR. This sample has more than 95,000 distinct CDR3 sequences, with approximately 12% found just once. This material consisted of PBMCs, taken at follow-up. The receptors shown here come from a male donor with early-stage non-small cell lung cancer.

This clonotype was detected only a few times. This chain uses TRBV7-2 with TRBJ2-1; D remains unclear. Trimming shortened V by 1 base and J by 9 bases, and 7 bases separated the two germline ends. The CDR3 runs 12 residues. Looked up from germline, CDR1 is SGHTA and CDR2 is FQGNSA. The CDR3 nucleotides are TGTGCCAGCAGCTTAGAGTTGGGTGAGCAGTTCTTC. It codes for CASSLELGEQFF.

The genes are TRBV29-1 and TRBJ1-1, with D unclear. Germline loops: CDR1 SQVTM, CDR2 ANQGSEA. Trimming took 5 bases from V and 7 from J, leaving 11 bases between them. This CDR3 region has 11 residues. CDR3 amino acids: CSVLWAREAFF. As DNA, the CDR3 is TGCAGCGTTCTCTGGGCTCGTGAAGCTTTCTTT.

This clonotype was counted between two and nine times. The J gene is TRBJ1-6, the V gene TRBV7-2; unclear D gene. V lost 5 bases and J 11 bases, leaving 13 bases between the germline ends. The CDR3 spans 13 residues. Per germline, CDR1 SGHTA and CDR2 FQGNSA. The CDR3, as DNA: TGTGCCAGCAGCGGTCGGGCTCTAACACCCCTCCACTTT. It codes for CASSGRALTPLHF.

This clonotype was picked up a small number of times. The chain uses TRBV6-5 and TRBJ1-5, with a weak D call TRBD1 (6 bases). V was shortened by 0 bases and J by 6 bases, with 6 bases between the two germline ends. The CDR3 is made up of 13 amino acids. In germline, CDR1 is MNHEY, CDR2 SVGAGI. The CDR3 region has the DNA TGTGCCAGCAGTTACTCGGGGGCTCAGCCCCAGCATTTT. Its translation: CASSYSGAQPQHF.

This clonotype has more than one count but fewer than ten. This chain links TRBV11-1 with TRBJ2-1; D unresolved. Per germline, CDR1 SGHAT and CDR2 FQDESV (reference sequence). The ends were cut back, 1 base at V and 9 bases at J, with 10 bases in the middle. There are 13 residues in the CDR3. The CDR3 DNA follows: TGTGCCAGCAGCTTAGTGGGAAGTCTTGAGCAGTTCTTC. Its translation: CASSLVGSLEQFF.

The chain employs TRBV7-2 and TRBJ2-3, with a tentative D call TRBD2 (6 bases). The germline V and J ends were trimmed by 2 bases and 5 bases, with 17 bases remaining between them. Germline loops: CDR1 SGHTA, CDR2 FQGNSA. This CDR3 contains 16 residues. The CDR3 bases are TGTGCCAGCAGCTTACGGCTAGCGCAACAAGGAGATACGCAGTATTTT. As protein: CASSLRLAQQGDTQYF. The full variable domain, with the rest looked up from reference TRBV7-2 and TRBJ2-3, is GAGVSQSPSNKVTEKGKDVELRCDPISGHTALYWYRQSLGQGLEFLIYFQGNSAPDKSGLPSDRFSAERTGGSVSTLTIQRTQQEDSAVYLCASSLRLAQQGDTQYFGPGTRLTVL.

This clonotype was detected only a few times. This chain joins TRBV2 and TRBJ2-1; perhaps D is TRBD1 or TRBD2 (5 bases each). Germline V lookup: CDR1 SNHLY, CDR2 FYNNEI. The CDR3 has 16 residues. Trimming cost V 3 bases and J 4 bases, with 16 bases left between them. The CDR3 region is CASSDAGTAPYNEQFF. The CDR3, as DNA: TGTGCCAGCAGTGACGCCGGGACGGCGCCTTACAATGAGCAGTTCTTC.

Many counts were recorded for this clonotype. V and J are TRBV6-5 and TRBJ1-2; the D is unclear. Per the germline V gene, CDR1 is MNHEY and CDR2 is SVGAGI. The CDR3 covers 17 residues. V lost 0 bases and J 7 bases, leaving 21 bases between the germline ends. CDR3 sequence reads: CASSYSSILLGRIGYTF. Written as DNA, the CDR3 is TGTGCCAGCAGTTACTCGTCAATCTTACTCGGTCGAATTGGCTACACCTTC.

This clonotype turned up a few times. The V call is TRBV29-1, the J call TRBJ1-2; unclear D gene. Germline V gene data show CDR1 as SQVTM and CDR2 as ANQGSEA. The CDR3 is 12 amino acids. V was shortened by 1 base and J by 8 bases, with 11 bases between the two germline ends. The CDR3 sequence: CSVEGRMAGYTF. The DNA of the CDR3 is TGCAGCGTTGAAGGCCGTATGGCGGGCTACACCTTC.

The chain employs TRBV5-1 and TRBJ2-7, with D uncertain. Trimming removed 0 bases at V and 2 bases at J, with 9 bases between. CDR3 size: 14 residues. Germline V gene data show CDR1 as SGHRS and CDR2 as YFSETQ. In DNA form, the CDR3 reads TGCGCCAGCAGCTTGGTTGCGGATACCTACGAGCAGTACTTC. It encodes CASSLVADTYEQYF.

This clonotype has at least ten counts. The chain recombines TRBV5-1 with TRBJ1-1; perhaps TRBD1 as D (5 bases). Germline CDR1 reads SGHRS; CDR2 reads YFSETQ. The CDR3 has 16 amino acids. V was cut by 4 bases and J by 5 bases, with 21 bases left in between. The CDR3 region has the DNA TGCGCCAGCAGCCCGGCTGGGGGGTATGACCGGACTGAAGCTTTCTTT. It encodes CASSPAGGYDRTEAFF.

This clonotype was seen a few times. The chain joins TRBV18 to TRBJ2-1; a possible D gene is TRBD2 (5 bases). The V and J ends lost 6 bases and 7 bases respectively, with 25 bases between them. This CDR3 is built from 17 residues. Germline V CDR1 and CDR2: KGHSH, LQKENI. CDR3 nucleotide sequence: TGTGCCAGCTCTCCAGATGATCGGGGAGCGGTGGGTAATGAGCAGTTCTTC. Its translation is CASSPDDRGAVGNEQFF.